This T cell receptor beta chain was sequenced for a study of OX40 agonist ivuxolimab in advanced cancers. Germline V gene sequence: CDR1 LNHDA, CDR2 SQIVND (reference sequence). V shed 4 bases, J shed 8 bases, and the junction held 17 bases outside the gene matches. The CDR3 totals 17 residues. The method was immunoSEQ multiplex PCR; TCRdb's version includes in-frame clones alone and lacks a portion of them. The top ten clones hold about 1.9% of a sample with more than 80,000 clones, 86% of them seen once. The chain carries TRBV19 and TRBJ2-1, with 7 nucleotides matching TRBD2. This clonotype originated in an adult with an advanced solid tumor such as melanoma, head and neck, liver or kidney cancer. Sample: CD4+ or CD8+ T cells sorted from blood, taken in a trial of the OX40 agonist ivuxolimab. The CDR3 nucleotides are TGTGCCAGTAGTACCGCCAGTGGGAATGGCGGGAGACATGAGCAGTTCTTC. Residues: CASSTASGNGGRHEQFF.